This T cell receptor (beta chain) emerged from a study of identical twins. Findings of the study overall: Compared with unrelated sharing, twin-shared out-of-frame alpha sequences had more low-probability sequences. Out-of-frame TCR alpha sharing observed in monozygotic twins exceeded model estimates.

The CDR3 loop spans 13 amino acids. Germline values: CDR1 MNHNS, CDR2 SASEGT. The V end lost 7 bases, the J end lost 6 bases, and 12 bases lay between the germline ends. MiXCR was run by TCRdb on the 5' RACE reads, yielding one entry per CDR3 protein. The table records 350,000 or so distinct CDR3 sequences, 10% to 15% of them present only once. This clonotype was counted a few times. The antigen remains undetermined. The sample also formed part of further work on yellow fever vaccine responses in identical twins. That study adds: Twins reportedly appeared to share part of their vaccine T cell response while keeping part individual.

Sequenced material: CD8+ T cells sorted from blood. The J gene is TRBJ2-2, the V gene TRBV6-1, with D possibly matching TRBD2 (5 bases). The TCR was taken from a woman aged 18-29 years in good health. As DNA, the CDR3 is TGTGCCAGCACCGACGGGGATCCCGGGGAGCTGTTTTTT. Its protein product is CASTDGDPGELFF.